This T cell receptor (beta chain) comes out of a study of blood T cells in healthy people across ages (dated by TCRdb to the mid-2010s). For the study in its entirety: In model experiments, roughly one uniquely barcoded TCR beta cDNA molecule per two T cells was captured by template switching. The donors were split into four age groups: young (average 16 years), middle-aged (around 37), aged (more than 60) and long-lived (roughly 77). To track age-related changes in TCR beta repertoire diversity, the study relied on deep sequencing normalized with unique cDNA molecular identifiers. Two additional independent replicas of 1 million unique cDNA reads from the same blood draw were analyzed for two donors (one aged 18 to 29 and one aged 80 or older). Overall study outcomes, separate from this receptor: Observed TCR beta diversity per million T cells fell roughly linearly with age, and a significant reduction was already apparent by age approximately 41. Donor CMV infection status was unknown, potentially confounding age-related changes in expanded clonotypes. Total diversity estimates from one million sequenced T cells were considered lower bounds and underestimates. Since profiling was done on bulk unsorted PBMCs, naive and antigen-experienced compartments could not be conclusively compared. Observed TCR beta diversity correlated strongly with the percentage of naive T cells measured by flow cytometry. Compared with the aged group, more naive CD4+ T cells, fewer expanded clones and increased TCR diversity were shown by the long-lived group, suggesting age selection.

The donors were roughly 39 Caucasian individuals from Russia, aged roughly 6 to 100 years, who were systemically healthy. Ten milliliters of peripheral blood were drawn from each donor into EDTA-treated Vacutainer tubes. Ficoll-Paque density-gradient centrifugation was used to isolate PBMCs, with at least 6.5 million per sample. Trizol reagent was used to extract total RNA from PBMCs, with at least 6 micrograms per sample. For every donor, flow cytometry on a PBMC aliquot measured the percentage of naive CD45RAhigh/CD27high T cells. Library creation used 5' RACE. TCRdb lists the instrument as Illumina HiSeq 2500. A second PCR of about 6 to 12 cycles was run with a J-beta primer mix and a sample-barcoded 5' primer. A unique molecular identifier was introduced onto each TCR beta cDNA molecule by a template-switch 5' adaptor carrying 12 random nucleotides. Each sample yielded at least 2.5 million CDR3-containing paired-end reads. First-strand cDNA was synthesized from all RNA with the Mint cDNA synthesis kit, primed by a TRBC-specific oligonucleotide. All cDNA was treated with uracil-DNA glycosylase and then went through a first 18-cycle PCR with the universal primers M1SS and BC2_uni_R. The original pipeline was this. For normalization, 1 million high-quality reads were randomly selected from each sample, with every read carrying a distinct molecular identifier. Reads sharing molecular identifiers were discarded rather than binned into consensus sequences. CDR3 identification, clonotype clustering and error correction used MiTCR with a Q25 quality threshold and the strictest error-elimination algorithm. A nonparametric unseen species model with Euler transformation was used to estimate lower-bound total TCR beta diversity. TCRdb handled the public reads itself, with Q25 trimming in fastp and clone calling in MiXCR, and kept productive beta chains. For every CDR3 protein sequence, its rows merge into one entry that carries the most common genes and DNA. TCRdb, rather than the study authors, made the V and J calls. This sample gives 750,000 to 1,000,000 distinct CDR3 sequences in total; almost 30% of them show up just once. The ten largest make up approximately 10% of the sample.

Germline trimming amounts to 5 bases on V and 2 bases on J, with 7 as the count of junction bases outside the gene matches. The CDR3 starts with the cysteine, ends with the phenylalanine, and has 17 residues. Only the CDR3 region is kept as DNA, spanning 51 bases read in frame from base 1. CDR1 SEHNR and CDR2 FQNEAQ are derived from the germline V gene (reference sequence). Details on this clonotype: Its antigen is not yet known. No much larger clonotype is one base removed from it; base qualities were not supplied.

These same data were also listed under a study on T cells of mothers and their children. From that second study: Nine systemically healthy Caucasian individuals, comprising three mothers and their six children, were included as donors. cDNA synthesis consumed the entire amount of extracted RNA, loaded at around 1.5 ug RNA in each 15 ul reaction. Sample barcodes and 2-4 random nucleotides were added via the M1S primer in the second PCR. Each mother yielded over 9.5 million TCR beta CDR3 reads and each child roughly 2.9 million reads. Thymic selection similarly shapes TCR recombination output in related and unrelated pairs, with minor effect from inherited differences. Related mother-child pairs always showed normalized repertoire overlap that was slightly higher than in unrelated mother-child pairs, though the difference was never significant. No persistent microchimeric T cell clones were found, with a detection sensitivity of approximately 100 clones per million clonotypes. The study used deep NGS to compare TCR beta repertoires of mothers and children, seeking features distinguishing related mother-child pairs from unrelated individuals. Mothers averaged about 40 +/- 4 years of age and children averaged around 10 +/- 4 years. After adapter ligation with NEBNext reagents, the libraries were sequenced on Illumina HiSeq 2000 with 100+100 nt paired-end reads. To prevent cross-contamination, the mother and child libraries were prepared one month apart and sequenced in separate runs. For each donor, somewhere between roughly 450,000 and 2,000,000 distinct TCR beta clonotypes were identified. Naive TCR beta clonotypes were estimated from low-frequency clonotypes matched to each donor's FACS-determined naive share, without sorting.

The receptor was derived from a woman aged 40-49 years in good health. In this chain, TRBV7-9 is recombined with TRBJ2-7, and 15 junctional nucleotides match TRBD2. The sample taken for sequencing was blood. The CDR3 reads as follows: CASSPGLAGGPPYEQYF. At the DNA level, the sequence is TGTGCCAGCAGCCCCGGACTAGCGGGGGGGCCTCCCTACGAGCAGTACTTC.